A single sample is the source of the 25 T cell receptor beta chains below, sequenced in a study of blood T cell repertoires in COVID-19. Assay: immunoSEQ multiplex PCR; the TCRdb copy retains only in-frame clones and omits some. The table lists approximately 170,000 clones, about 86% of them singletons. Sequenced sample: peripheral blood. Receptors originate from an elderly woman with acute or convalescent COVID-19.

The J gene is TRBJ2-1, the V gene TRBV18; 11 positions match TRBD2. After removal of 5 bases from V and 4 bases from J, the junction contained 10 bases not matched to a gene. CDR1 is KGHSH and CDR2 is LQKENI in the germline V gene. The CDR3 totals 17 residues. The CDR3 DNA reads TGTGCCAGCTCAACCCAAATAGCGGGGGGGTCGTACAATGAGCAGTTCTTC. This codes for CASSTQIAGGSYNEQFF.

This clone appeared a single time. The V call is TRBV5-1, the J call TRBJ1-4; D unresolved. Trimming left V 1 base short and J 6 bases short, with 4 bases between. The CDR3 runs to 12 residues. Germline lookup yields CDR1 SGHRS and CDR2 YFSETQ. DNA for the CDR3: TGCGCCAGCAGCTTGAACTATGAAAAACTGTTTTTT. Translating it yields CASSLNYEKLFF.

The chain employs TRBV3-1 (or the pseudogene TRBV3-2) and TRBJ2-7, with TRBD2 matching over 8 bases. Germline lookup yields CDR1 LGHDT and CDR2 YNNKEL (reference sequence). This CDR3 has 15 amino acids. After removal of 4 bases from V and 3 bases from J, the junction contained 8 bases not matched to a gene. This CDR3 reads CASSPSAGEVYEQYF. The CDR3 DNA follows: TGTGCCAGCAGCCCATCAGCGGGAGAGGTCTACGAGCAGTACTTC.

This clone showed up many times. CDR3 nucleotides: TGTGCCATCACCATATTCGGACAGGGGGCGAGTGAGCAGTACTTC. It translates to CAITIFGQGASEQYF. This chain links TRBV10-3 with TRBJ2-7; TRBD1 matches 11 bases. The CDR3 runs to 15 residues. The germline V gene has CDR1 ENHRY and CDR2 SYGVKD. V lost 7 bases to trimming and J lost 7 bases; unmatched junction nucleotides: 12.

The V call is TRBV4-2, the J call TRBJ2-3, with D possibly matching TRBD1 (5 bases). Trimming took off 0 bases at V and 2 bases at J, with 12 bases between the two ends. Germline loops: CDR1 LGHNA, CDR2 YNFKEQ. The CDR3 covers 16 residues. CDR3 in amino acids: CASSQDFAGHTDTQYF. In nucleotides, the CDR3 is TGTGCCAGCAGCCAAGATTTTGCAGGGCACACAGATACGCAGTATTTT.

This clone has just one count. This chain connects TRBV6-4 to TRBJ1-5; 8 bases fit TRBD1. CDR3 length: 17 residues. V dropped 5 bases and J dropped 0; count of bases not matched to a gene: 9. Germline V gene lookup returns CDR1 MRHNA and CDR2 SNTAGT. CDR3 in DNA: TGTGCCAGCAGTAGGACAGGGTGGGGCTATAGCAATCAGCCCCAGCATTTT. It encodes CASSRTGWGYSNQPQHF.

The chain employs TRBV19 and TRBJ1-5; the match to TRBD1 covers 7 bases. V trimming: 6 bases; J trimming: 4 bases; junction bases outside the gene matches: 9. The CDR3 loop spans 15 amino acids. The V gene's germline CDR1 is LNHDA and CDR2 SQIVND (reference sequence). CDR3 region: CASRWPAGGNQPQHF. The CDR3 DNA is TGTGCCAGTAGATGGCCGGCAGGGGGAAATCAGCCCCAGCATTTT.

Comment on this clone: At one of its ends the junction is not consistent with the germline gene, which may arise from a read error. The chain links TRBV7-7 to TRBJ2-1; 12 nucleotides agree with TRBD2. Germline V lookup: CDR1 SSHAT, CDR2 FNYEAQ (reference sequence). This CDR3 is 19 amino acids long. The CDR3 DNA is TGTGCTAGCAGCCCGACTAGCGGGAGCCACCTAAGCTCCTACAATGAGCAGTTCTTC. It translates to CASSPTSGSHLSSYNEQFF.

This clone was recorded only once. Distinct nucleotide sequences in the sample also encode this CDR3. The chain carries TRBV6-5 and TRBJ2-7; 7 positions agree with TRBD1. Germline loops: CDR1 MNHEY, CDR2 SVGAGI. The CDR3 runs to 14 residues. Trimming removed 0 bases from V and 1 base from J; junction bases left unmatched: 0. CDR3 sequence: CASSYSGQSYEQYF. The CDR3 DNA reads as TGTGCCAGCAGTTACTCGGGACAGTCCTACGAGCAGTACTTC.

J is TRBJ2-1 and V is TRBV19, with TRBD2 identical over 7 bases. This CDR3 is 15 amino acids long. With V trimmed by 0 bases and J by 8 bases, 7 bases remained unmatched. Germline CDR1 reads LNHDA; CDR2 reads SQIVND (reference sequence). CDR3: CASSIDAGELDEQFF. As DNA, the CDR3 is TGTGCCAGTAGTATAGATGCGGGAGAATTGGATGAGCAGTTCTTC. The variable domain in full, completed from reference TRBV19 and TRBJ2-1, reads DGGITQSPKYLFRKEGQNVTLSCEQNLNHDAMYWYRQDPGQGLRLIYYSQIVNDFQKGDIAEGYSVSREKKESFPLTVTSAQKNPTAFYLCASSIDAGELDEQFFGPGTRLTVL.

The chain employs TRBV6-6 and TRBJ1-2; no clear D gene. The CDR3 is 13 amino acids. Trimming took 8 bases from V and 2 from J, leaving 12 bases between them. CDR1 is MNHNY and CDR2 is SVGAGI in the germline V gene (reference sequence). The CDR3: CASRKELNYGYTF. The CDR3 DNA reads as TGTGCCAGCCGGAAGGAGTTGAACTATGGCTACACCTTC.

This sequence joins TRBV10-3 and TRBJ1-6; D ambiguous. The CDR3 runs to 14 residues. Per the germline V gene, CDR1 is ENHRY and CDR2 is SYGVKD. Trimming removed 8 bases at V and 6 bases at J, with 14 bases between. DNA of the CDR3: TGTGCCATCCGCAGCGATGCGCTTAATTCACCCCTCCACTTT. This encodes CAIRSDALNSPLHF.

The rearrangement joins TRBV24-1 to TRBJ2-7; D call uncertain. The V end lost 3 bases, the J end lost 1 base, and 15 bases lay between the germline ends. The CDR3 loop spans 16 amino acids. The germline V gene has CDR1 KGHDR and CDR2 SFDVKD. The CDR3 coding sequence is TGTGCCACCAGTGATAGCAAGGAGACTGGGTCCTACGAGCAGTACTTC. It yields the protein CATSDSKETGSYEQYF.

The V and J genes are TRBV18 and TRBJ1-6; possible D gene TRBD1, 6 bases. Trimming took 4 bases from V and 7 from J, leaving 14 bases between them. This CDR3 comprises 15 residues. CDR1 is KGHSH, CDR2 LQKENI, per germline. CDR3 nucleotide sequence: TGTGCCAGCTCACAGGGGGTGGCGATCAATTCACCCCTCCACTTT. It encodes CASSQGVAINSPLHF.

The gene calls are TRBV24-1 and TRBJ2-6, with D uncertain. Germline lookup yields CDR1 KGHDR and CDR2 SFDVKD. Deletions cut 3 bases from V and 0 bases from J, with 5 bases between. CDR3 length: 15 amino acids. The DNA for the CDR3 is TGTGCCACCAGTGATCCCATCTCTGGGGCCAACGTCCTGACTTTC. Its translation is CATSDPISGANVLTF.

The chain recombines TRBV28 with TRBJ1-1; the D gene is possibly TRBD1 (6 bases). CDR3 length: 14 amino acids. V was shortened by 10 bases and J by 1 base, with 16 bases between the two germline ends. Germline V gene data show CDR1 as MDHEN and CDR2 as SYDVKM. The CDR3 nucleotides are TGTGCCACCACAGGGATAGGTGGGAACACTGAAGCTTTCTTT. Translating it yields CATTGIGGNTEAFF.

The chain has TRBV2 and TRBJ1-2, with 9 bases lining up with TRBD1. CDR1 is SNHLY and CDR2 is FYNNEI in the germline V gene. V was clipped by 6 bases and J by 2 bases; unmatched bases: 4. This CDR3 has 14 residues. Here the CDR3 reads CASSPGTGNYGYTF. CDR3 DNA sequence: TGTGCCAGCAGCCCCGGGACAGGGAACTATGGCTACACCTTC. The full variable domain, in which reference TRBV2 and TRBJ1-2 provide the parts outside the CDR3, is EPEVTQTPSHQVTQMGQEVILRCVPISNHLYFYWYRQILGQKVEFLVSFYNNEISEKSEIFDDQFSVERPDGSNFTLKIRSTKLEDSAMYFCASSPGTGNYGYTFGSGTRLTVV.

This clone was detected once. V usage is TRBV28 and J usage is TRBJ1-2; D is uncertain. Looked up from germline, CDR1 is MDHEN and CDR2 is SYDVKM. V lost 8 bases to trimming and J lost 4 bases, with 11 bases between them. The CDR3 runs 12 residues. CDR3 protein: CASAREIYGYTF. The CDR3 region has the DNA TGTGCCAGCGCTAGGGAGATCTATGGCTACACCTTC.

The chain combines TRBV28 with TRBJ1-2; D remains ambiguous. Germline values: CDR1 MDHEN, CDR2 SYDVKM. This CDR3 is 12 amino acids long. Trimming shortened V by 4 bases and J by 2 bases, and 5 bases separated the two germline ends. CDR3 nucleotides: TGTGCCAGCAGTTCCATCAACTATGGCTACACCTTC. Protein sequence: CASSSINYGYTF.

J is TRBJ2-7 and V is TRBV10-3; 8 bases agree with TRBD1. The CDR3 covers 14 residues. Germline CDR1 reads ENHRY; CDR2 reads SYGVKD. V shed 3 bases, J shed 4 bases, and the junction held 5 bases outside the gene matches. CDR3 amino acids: CAISDGQGGYEQYF. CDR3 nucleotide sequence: TGTGCCATCAGTGATGGACAGGGTGGGTACGAGCAGTACTTC.

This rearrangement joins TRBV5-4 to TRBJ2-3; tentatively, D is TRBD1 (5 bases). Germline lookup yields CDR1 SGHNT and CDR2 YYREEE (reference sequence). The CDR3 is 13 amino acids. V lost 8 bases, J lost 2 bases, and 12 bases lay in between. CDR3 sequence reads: CASQGSDTDTQYF. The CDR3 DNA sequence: TGTGCCAGTCAGGGTTCCGACACAGATACGCAGTATTTT.

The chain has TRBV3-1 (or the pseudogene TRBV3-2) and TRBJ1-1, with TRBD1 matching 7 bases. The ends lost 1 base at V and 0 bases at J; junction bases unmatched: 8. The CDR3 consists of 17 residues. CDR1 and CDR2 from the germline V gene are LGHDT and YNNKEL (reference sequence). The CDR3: CASSQVITGEVNTEAFF. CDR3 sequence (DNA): TGTGCCAGCAGCCAAGTTATTACAGGGGAGGTGAACACTGAAGCTTTCTTT.

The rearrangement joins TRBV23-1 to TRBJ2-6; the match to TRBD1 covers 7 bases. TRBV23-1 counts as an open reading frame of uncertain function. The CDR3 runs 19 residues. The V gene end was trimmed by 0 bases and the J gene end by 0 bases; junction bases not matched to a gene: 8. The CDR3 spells CASSQSGQSGSSGANVLTF. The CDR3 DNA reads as TGCGCCAGCAGTCAATCGGGACAGTCGGGGAGCTCTGGGGCCAACGTCCTGACTTTC.

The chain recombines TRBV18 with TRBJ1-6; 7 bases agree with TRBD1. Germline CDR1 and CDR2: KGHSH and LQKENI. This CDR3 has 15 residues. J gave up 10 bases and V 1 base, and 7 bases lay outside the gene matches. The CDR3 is CASSPRDREHSPLHF. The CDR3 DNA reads TGTGCCAGCTCACCACGTGACAGGGAACACTCACCCCTCCACTTT.

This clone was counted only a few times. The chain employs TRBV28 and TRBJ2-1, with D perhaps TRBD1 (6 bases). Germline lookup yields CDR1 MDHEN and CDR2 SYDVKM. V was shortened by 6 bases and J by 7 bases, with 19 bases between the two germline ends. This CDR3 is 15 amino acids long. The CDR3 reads CASRKQGFLGNEQFF. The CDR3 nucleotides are TGTGCCAGCAGAAAACAGGGTTTTTTGGGGAATGAGCAGTTCTTC.